This T cell receptor (beta chain) originates from a study of blood T cell repertoires in COVID-19. At the level of the study: Sites across the United States, Italy and Spain contributed samples from acute and convalescent COVID-19. The cDNA or gDNA used as material had been derived from T cells, B-cell-depleted T cells, or PBMCs.

Original methodology: The assay estimated nucleated cells by amplifying reference gene primers. Data came from immunoSEQ multiplex PCR; TCRdb stores just in-frame clones and leaves some out. V, J and clone size are taken as reported in that table, and D and trimming were inferred from the DNA itself. The sample gives 150,000 to 200,000 clones, around 90% of which show up once; under 6% is in the top ten. As to this clone: A junction end diverges from the germline sequence, so it may reflect a read error.

The receptor was derived from a human donor in a cohort sampled during active COVID-19. Sequenced sample: peripheral blood.

CDR3 bases: TGTGCTAGCAGCTTGACAGAGCGGGGTTGTGGCTACACCTTC. Translation gives CASSLTERGCGYTF. The V call is TRBV7-7, the J call TRBJ1-2; D possibly corresponds to TRBD1 (5 bases). The CDR3 is made up of 14 amino acids. Germline V gene sequence: CDR1 SSHAT, CDR2 FNYEAQ (reference sequence).